The 2 T cell receptor beta chains in this list originate from one sample, sequenced in a study of blood T cell repertoires in COVID-19. Only in-frame clones appear in the TCRdb table, and some are missing; sequencing was by immunoSEQ multiplex PCR. The sample gives 200,000 to 250,000 clones, approximately 83% of which show up once; 1.3% is in the top ten. The specimen sequenced was peripheral blood. The receptors were gathered from a woman aged 25 to 39 with COVID-19, enrolled during active disease.

The CDR3 spells CASRQVNTEAFF. The CDR3 DNA reads TGTGCCAGTAGACAGGTGAACACTGAAGCTTTCTTT. The chain employs TRBV19 and TRBJ1-1; maybe TRBD1 (5 bases). This CDR3 contains 12 residues. CDR1 is LNHDA, CDR2 SQIVND, per germline (reference sequence). V lost 6 bases to trimming and J lost 0 bases, with 5 bases between them.

The chain joins TRBV19 to TRBJ1-5, with D possibly TRBD1 on 6 matching bases. The CDR3 contains 12 residues. Looked up from germline, CDR1 is LNHDA and CDR2 is SQIVND (reference sequence). V lost 5 bases and J 9 bases, leaving 11 bases between the germline ends. The CDR3 bases are TGTGCCAGTAGTTTTGGGACACGGCCCCAGCATTTT. This encodes CASSFGTRPQHF.